The rows below give T cell receptor beta chains drawn from one sample of a study of blood T cell repertoires in COVID-19. Sequenced by immunoSEQ multiplex PCR; TCRdb stores in-frame clones only, minus some. The data show approximately 250,000 clones, under 90% seen once. Sequenced material: PBMCs or T cells enriched from blood (not recorded which). All receptors derive from a man aged 30-40 years with acute COVID-19. The conserved cysteine and the conserved F or W are not part of the CDR3 here.

v_gene: TRBV27; CDR3aa: ASSLWDGGNEQF
v_gene: TRBV19; CDR3aa: ASSIVGAETQY
v_gene: TRBV5-8; CDR3aa: ASSIGTRNTGELF
v_gene: TRBV25-1; CDR3aa: ASSSLQGTGELF
v_gene: TRBV19; CDR3aa: ATAYRGYQPQH
v_gene: TRBV3-1/TRBV3-2; CDR3aa: ASSQDLATLYGYT
v_gene: TRBV29-1; CDR3aa: SVGRGRNTEAF
v_gene: TRBV5-4; CDR3aa: ASSLEGGRFITPNEKLF
v_gene: TRBV5-6; CDR3aa: ASSLRSGISTDTQY
v_gene: TRBV7-8; CDR3aa: ASSLGQPNEKLF
v_gene: TRBV9; CDR3aa: ASSPGLAGHGELF
v_gene: TRBV24-1; CDR3aa: ATSDVSARGYT
v_gene: TRBV7-2; CDR3aa: ASSSSSGNTIY
v_gene: TRBV19; CDR3aa: ASRKASGSTDTQY
v_gene: TRBV6-5; CDR3aa: ASSIQGFGANVLT
v_gene: TRBV6-5; CDR3aa: ASSYTSKGWASPLH
v_gene: TRBV6-5; CDR3aa: ASSYSPGRTGELF
v_gene: TRBV6-5; CDR3aa: ASRSRGATNEKLF
v_gene: TRBV4-1; CDR3aa: ASSGTGGEKLF
v_gene: TRBV9; CDR3aa: ASSDLSSYNEQF
v_gene: TRBV5-5; CDR3aa: ASSLETGGQPQH
v_gene: TRBV11-3; CDR3aa: ASSRWTSGASPEQF
v_gene: TRBV25-1; CDR3aa: ASSDPGGYGEKLF
v_gene: TRBV6-1; CDR3aa: ASSYSGVTEAF
v_gene: TRBV28; CDR3aa: ASSPPGGGRETQY